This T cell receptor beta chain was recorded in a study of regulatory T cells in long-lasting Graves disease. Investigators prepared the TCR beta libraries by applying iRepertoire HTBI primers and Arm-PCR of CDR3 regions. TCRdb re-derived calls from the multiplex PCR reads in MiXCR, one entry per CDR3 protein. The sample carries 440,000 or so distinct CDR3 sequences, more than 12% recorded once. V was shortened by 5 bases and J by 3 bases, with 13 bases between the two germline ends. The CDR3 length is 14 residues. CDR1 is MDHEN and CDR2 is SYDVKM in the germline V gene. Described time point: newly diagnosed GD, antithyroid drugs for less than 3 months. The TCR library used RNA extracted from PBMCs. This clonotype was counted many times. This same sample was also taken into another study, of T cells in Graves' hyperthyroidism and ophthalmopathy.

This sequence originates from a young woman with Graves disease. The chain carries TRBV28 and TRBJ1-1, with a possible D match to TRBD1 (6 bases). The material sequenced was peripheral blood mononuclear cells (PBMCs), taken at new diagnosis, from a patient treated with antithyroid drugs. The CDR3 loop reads CASSLGQSDTEAFF. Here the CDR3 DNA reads TGTGCCAGCAGTCTAGGACAGTCAGACACTGAAGCTTTCTTT.